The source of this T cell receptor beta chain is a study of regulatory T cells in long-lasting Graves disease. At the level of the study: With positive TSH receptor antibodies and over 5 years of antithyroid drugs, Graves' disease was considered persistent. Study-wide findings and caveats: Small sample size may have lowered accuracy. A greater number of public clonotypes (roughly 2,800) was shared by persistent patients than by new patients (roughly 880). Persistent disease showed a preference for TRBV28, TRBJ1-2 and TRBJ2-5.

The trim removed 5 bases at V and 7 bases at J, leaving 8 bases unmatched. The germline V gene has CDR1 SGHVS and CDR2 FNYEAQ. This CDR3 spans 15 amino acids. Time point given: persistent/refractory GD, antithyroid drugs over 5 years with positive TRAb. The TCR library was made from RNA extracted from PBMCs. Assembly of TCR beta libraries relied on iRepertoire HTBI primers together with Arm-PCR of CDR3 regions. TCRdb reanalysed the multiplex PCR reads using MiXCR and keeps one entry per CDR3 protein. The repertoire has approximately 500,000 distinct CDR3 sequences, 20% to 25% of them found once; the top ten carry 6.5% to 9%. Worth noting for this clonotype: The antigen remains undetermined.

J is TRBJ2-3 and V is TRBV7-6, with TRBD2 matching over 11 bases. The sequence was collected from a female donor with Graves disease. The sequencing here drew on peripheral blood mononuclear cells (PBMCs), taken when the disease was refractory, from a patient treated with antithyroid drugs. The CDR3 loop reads CASSPTSGGTNTQYF. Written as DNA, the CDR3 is TGTGCCAGCAGCCCCACTAGCGGGGGTACGAATACGCAGTATTTT.